This T cell receptor beta chain stems from a study of shared clonotypes between healthy human individuals. The authors distributed each subset's genomic DNA evenly over several immunoSEQ plates. This table comes from immunoSEQ multiplex PCR, and its TCRdb copy is limited to in-frame clones, with some not included. The sample lists about 680,000 clones; roughly 94% were seen once. Naivety among CD8 cells was defined by CD45RO negativity and positive CCR7 selection, thereby excluding terminally differentiated effector memory CD45RA+ cells. This receptor was taken from a man younger than 45 in good health. The sequencing sample was made of naive CD8+ T cells sorted from blood.

The CDR3 sequence: CASQRDGYNEQFF. The CDR3 nucleotides are TGCGCCAGCCAGCGGGATGGGTACAATGAGCAGTTCTTC. The gene calls are TRBV4-1 and TRBJ2-1, with TRBD2 identical over 7 bases. Trimming took 8 bases from V and 4 from J; bases not matched to a gene: 5. The CDR3 has 13 residues. The V gene's germline CDR1 is MGHRA and CDR2 YSYEKL.